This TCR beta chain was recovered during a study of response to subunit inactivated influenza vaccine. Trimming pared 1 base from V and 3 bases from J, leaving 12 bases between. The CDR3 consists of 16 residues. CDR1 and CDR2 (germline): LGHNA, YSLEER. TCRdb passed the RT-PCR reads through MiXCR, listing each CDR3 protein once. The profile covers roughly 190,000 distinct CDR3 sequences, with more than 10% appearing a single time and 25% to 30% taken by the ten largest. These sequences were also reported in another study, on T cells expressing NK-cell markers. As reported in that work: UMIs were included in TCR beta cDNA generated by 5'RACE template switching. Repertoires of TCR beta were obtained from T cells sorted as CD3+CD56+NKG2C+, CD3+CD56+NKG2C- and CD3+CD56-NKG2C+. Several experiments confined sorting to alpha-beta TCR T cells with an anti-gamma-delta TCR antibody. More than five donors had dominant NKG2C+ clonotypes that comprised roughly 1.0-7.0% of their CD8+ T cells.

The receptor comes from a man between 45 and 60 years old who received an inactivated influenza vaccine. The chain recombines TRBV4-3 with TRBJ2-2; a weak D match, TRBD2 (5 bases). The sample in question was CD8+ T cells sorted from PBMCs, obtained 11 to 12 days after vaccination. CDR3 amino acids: CASSQALAEYTGELFF. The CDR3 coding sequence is TGCGCCAGCAGCCAAGCCCTAGCAGAGTACACCGGGGAGCTGTTTTTT.